The 27 T cell receptor beta chains below all came from one sample that was sequenced in a study of human T cells and chemical hapten exposure. MiXCR, run by TCRdb on the RACE reads, gives a single entry per CDR3 protein. The repertoire includes 89,000 or so distinct CDR3 sequences, around 7.9% of them detected once, and 2% to 3% sits in the top ten. The time point denotes: pre-sensitization, week 0. Treatment indicated: therapeutic diphenylcyclopropenone sensitization with weekly scalp DPC. Specimen: whole blood, collected in connection with sensitization to the hapten diphenylcyclopropenone (DPC). Every receptor here comes from a middle-aged man with alopecia areata. Some clones in this sample may be carry-over from other donors' samples.

The rearrangement links TRBV3-1 to TRBJ1-5, with D possibly being TRBD1 (6 bases). The CDR3 has 14 residues. The V end was cut by 5 bases, the J end by 4 bases, with 12 bases between. Germline V lookup: CDR1 LGHDT, CDR2 YNNKEL (reference sequence). This CDR3 reads CASSDRDMNQPQHF. The CDR3 DNA reads TGTGCCAGCAGCGACCGGGACATGAATCAGCCCCAGCATTTT.

The rearrangement links TRBV29-1 to TRBJ1-1; D gene unclear. With 5 bases removed from V and 5 bases from J, the gap between germline ends came to 9 bases. Germline CDR1 reads SQVTM; CDR2 reads ANQGSEA. CDR3 length: 11 amino acids. The CDR3 sequence is CSVRGWTEAFF. The CDR3 DNA sequence: TGCAGCGTTCGGGGATGGACTGAAGCTTTCTTT. The variable domain in full, with the rest retrieved from reference TRBV29-1 and TRBJ1-1, is SAVISQKPSRDICQRGTSLTIQCQVDSQVTMMFWYRQQPGQSLTLIATANQGSEATYESGFVIDKFPISRPNLTFSTLTVSNMSPEDSSIYLCSVRGWTEAFFGQGTRLTVV.

This rearrangement joins TRBV7-9 to TRBJ2-5; 10 positions match TRBD1. This CDR3 contains 16 residues. Per germline, CDR1 SEHNR and CDR2 FQNEAQ (reference sequence). V dropped 2 bases and J dropped 5; count of bases not matched to a gene: 8. This CDR3 reads CASSLFIGTGVETQYF. The DNA of the CDR3 is TGTGCCAGCAGCTTATTTATCGGGACAGGGGTCGAGACCCAGTACTTC.

At least ten counts were recorded for this clonotype. The V call is TRBV18, the J call TRBJ2-5, with 7 bases identical to TRBD1. The CDR3 covers 14 residues. Germline trimming cut 2 bases from V and 4 bases from J; bases unmatched to any gene: 4. Germline CDR1 KGHSH, CDR2 LQKENI. The CDR3 DNA reads as TGTGCCAGCTCACCATTCAAGGGGGCAGAGACCCAGTACTTC. It translates to CASSPFKGAETQYF.

The chain has TRBV11-2 and TRBJ2-3, with D perhaps matching TRBD1 or TRBD2 (5 bases each). Trimming stripped 5 bases from V and 12 bases from J, with 15 bases between. CDR1 is SGHAT and CDR2 is FQNNGV in the germline V gene. The CDR3 covers 12 residues. The CDR3 spells CASSPSGTSQYF. In DNA form, the CDR3 reads TGTGCCAGCAGCCCTTCCGGGACCTCCCAGTATTTT. Combining the CDR3 with reference TRBV11-2 and TRBJ2-3 gives the whole variable domain EAGVAQSPRYKIIEKRQSVAFWCNPISGHATLYWYQQILGQGPKLLIQFQNNGVVDDSQLPKDRFSAERLKGVDSTLKIQPAKLEDSAVYLCASSPSGTSQYFGPGTRLTVL.

About this clonotype itself: One end of the junction varies from germline; a read error may be responsible. V usage is TRBV15 and J usage is TRBJ2-3; TRBD1 is a possible D gene (5 bases). The germline gives CDR1 LNHNV, CDR2 YYDKDF (reference sequence). The CDR3 has 15 residues. The CDR3 here is CATSKGVLGTETQYF. Written as DNA, the CDR3 is TGTGCCACCAGCAAAGGGGTACTCGGCACAGAAACGCAGTATTTT. The variable domain in full, with the rest retrieved from reference TRBV15 and TRBJ2-3, is DAMVIQNPRYQVTQFGKPVTLSCSQTLNHNVMYWYQQKSSQAPKLLFHYYDKDFNNEADTPDNFQSRRPNTSFCFLDIRSPGLGDTAMYLCATSKGVLGTETQYFGPGTRLTVL.

This clonotype was recorded many times. The chain has TRBV29-1 and TRBJ2-5, with TRBD2 matching 10 bases. V lost 0 bases and J lost 3; bases outside the gene matches: 7. Germline V gene lookup returns CDR1 SQVTM and CDR2 ANQGSEA. CDR3 size: 16 residues. The CDR3 spells CSVEDPLAGVKETQYF. In DNA form, the CDR3 reads TGCAGCGTTGAAGATCCCCTAGCGGGAGTAAAAGAGACCCAGTACTTC.

This clonotype has at least ten counts. V usage is TRBV6-2 or TRBV6-3 and J usage is TRBJ1-5; 12 nucleotides agree with TRBD1. J lost 6 bases, V lost 5 bases, and 11 bases had no gene match. CDR3 size: 17 residues. Germline-derived CDR1 and CDR2 are MNHEY and SVGEGT. CDR3 sequence reads: CASSQPGQGALVQPQHF. CDR3 nucleotides: TGTGCCAGCAGTCAACCGGGACAGGGGGCTTTGGTTCAGCCCCAGCATTTT.

This clonotype turned up a few times. The chain carries TRBV20-1 and TRBJ2-7, with 9 bases fitting TRBD2. V lost 5 bases and J lost 2; bases outside the gene matches: 10. In germline, CDR1 is DFQATT, CDR2 SNEGSKA (reference sequence). This CDR3 has 15 residues. CDR3 amino acids: CSAPQATSGAYEQYF. In DNA, the CDR3 is TGCAGTGCTCCTCAGGCGACTAGCGGCGCCTACGAGCAGTACTTC.

J is TRBJ2-1 and V is TRBV30; weak D call: TRBD1 (7 bases). Germline V gene lookup returns CDR1 GTSNPN and CDR2 SVGIG (reference sequence). Trimming pared 0 bases from V and 5 bases from J, leaving 14 bases between. The CDR3 consists of 15 residues. CDR3 region: CAWSVRGAVDNEQFF. The CDR3 coding sequence is TGTGCCTGGAGTGTCAGGGGGGCAGTGGACAATGAGCAGTTCTTC.

V is TRBV6-2 or TRBV6-3 and J is TRBJ2-7, with 12 bases lining up with TRBD2. The CDR3 has 14 amino acids. V shed 7 bases, J shed 4 bases, and the junction held 5 bases outside the gene matches. The germline V gene encodes CDR1 MNHEY and CDR2 SVGEGT. CDR3 DNA: TGTGCCAGCACCCGGACTAGCGGGACTTACGAGCAGTACGTC. It translates to CASTRTSGTYEQYV.

This clonotype was recorded a few times. This sequence joins TRBV24-1 and TRBJ2-1; 10 bases fit TRBD1. CDR3 length: 16 residues. In germline, CDR1 is KGHDR, CDR2 SFDVKD. V lost 4 bases, J lost 4 bases, and 6 bases stayed unmatched. Here the CDR3 reads CATSDPTGGAYNEQFF. CDR3 in DNA: TGTGCCACCAGTGACCCGACAGGGGGCGCTTACAATGAGCAGTTCTTC.

There are many counts of this clonotype. This chain links TRBV6-5 with TRBJ1-5, with TRBD1 identical over 8 bases. With V trimmed by 5 bases and J by 7 bases, 10 bases remained unmatched. Germline V lookup: CDR1 MNHEY, CDR2 SVGAGI. CDR3 length: 15 residues. This chain's CDR3 is CASSASTGAGQPQHF. The CDR3 DNA is TGTGCCAGCAGTGCGTCGACAGGGGCGGGACAGCCCCAGCATTTT.

The rearrangement uses TRBV27 and TRBJ2-2; 12 nucleotides align to TRBD2. CDR3 length: 18 residues. Germline V gene sequence: CDR1 MNHEY, CDR2 SMNVEV (reference sequence). Unmatched junction bases numbered 12, after V lost 4 bases and J lost 6 bases. The DNA of the CDR3 is TGTGCCAGCAGTTCCCGGCTAGCGGGAGGGTTTTGGCCCGGGGAGCTGTTTTTT. It specifies CASSSRLAGGFWPGELFF.

This clonotype has a handful of counts. CDR3 DNA: TGCAGTGCTAGTGAACTGGGGCTAGCCAAAAACATTCAGTACTTC. Translating it yields CSASELGLAKNIQYF. This chain uses TRBV20-1 with TRBJ2-4, with D possibly being TRBD1 (5 bases). CDR3 length: 15 amino acids. The ends were cut back, 3 bases at V and 0 bases at J, with 12 bases in the middle. CDR1 and CDR2 from the germline V gene are DFQATT and SNEGSKA (reference sequence).

This clonotype was seen only a few times. The gene calls are TRBV12-3 or TRBV12-4 and TRBJ2-3, with D tentatively TRBD1 (6 bases). V lost 6 bases and J 5 bases, leaving 15 bases between the germline ends. The CDR3 runs to 14 residues. The CDR3 nucleotides are TGTGCCAGCAGAAGAAACAGGGATGGAGATACGCAGTATTTT. Its protein is CASRRNRDGDTQYF.

This clonotype has a count of ten or more. For the CDR3, the DNA is TGTGCCAGCACCCCTAGGTACAGGGACGGGAAGTCTGGAAACACCATATATTTT. It codes for CASTPRYRDGKSGNTIYF. V gene TRBV28 combines with J gene TRBJ1-3; possibly TRBD1 for D (6 bases). The CDR3 consists of 18 residues. With 7 bases removed from V and 1 base from J, the gap between germline ends came to 23 bases. Looked up from germline, CDR1 is MDHEN and CDR2 is SYDVKM. The complete variable domain, with remaining parts taken from reference TRBV28 and TRBJ1-3, reads DVKVTQSSRYLVKRTGEKVFLECVQDMDHENMFWYRQDPGLGLRLIYFSYDVKMKEKGDIPEGYSVSREKKERFSLILESASTNQTSMYLCASTPRYRDGKSGNTIYFGEGSWLTVV.

The sample holds many counts of this clonotype. This chain links TRBV10-3 with TRBJ2-1; D perhaps matches TRBD1 (5 bases). CDR1 is ENHRY, CDR2 SYGVKD, per germline. The CDR3 contains 11 residues. Trimming removed 4 bases from V and 10 bases from J, with 8 bases in between. In DNA form, the CDR3 reads TGTGCCATCAGTGTTGGGGCCGAGCAGTTCTTC. Translating it yields CAISVGAEQFF.

The genes are TRBV12-3 or TRBV12-4 and TRBJ2-5, with D tentatively TRBD1 (5 bases). This CDR3 is built from 15 residues. Deletions cut 3 bases from V and 6 bases from J, with 17 bases between. The DNA of the CDR3 is TGTGCCAGCAGTTTTTCCCAGGACATTTTTAAGACCCAGTACTTC. Translation: CASSFSQDIFKTQYF.

This sequence joins TRBV28 and TRBJ2-1; 10 bases are shared with TRBD2. J gave up 1 base and V 2 bases, and 5 bases lay outside the gene matches. The CDR3 sequence is 17 residues long. Germline CDR1 MDHEN, CDR2 SYDVKM. The CDR3 DNA is TGTGCCAGCAGTTTAGAACTAGCGGGATCTTCCTACAATGAGCAGTTCTTC. This gives the protein CASSLELAGSSYNEQFF.

This clonotype was counted only a few times. This chain uses TRBV12-3 or TRBV12-4 with TRBJ1-5, with 7 bases matching TRBD1. CDR3 size: 14 residues. Trimming at V came to 3 bases and at J to 6 bases, leaving 5 bases not matched to a gene. The chain's CDR3 is CASSFSGGGQPQHF. The CDR3 DNA is TGTGCCAGCAGTTTTTCAGGGGGGGGTCAGCCCCAGCATTTT.

In this sample, this clonotype turned up a few times. The chain carries TRBV7-2 and TRBJ2-3, with TRBD2 matching over 9 bases. J was trimmed by 7 bases and V by 7 bases; bases with no gene match: 15. The CDR3 is 16 amino acids. Germline V gene data show CDR1 as SGHTA and CDR2 as FQGNSA. For the CDR3, the DNA is TGTGCCAGCACCAAATGGGCGGGAGGGTTCGGCAATACGCAGTATTTT. The encoded protein is CASTKWAGGFGNTQYF.

The chain uses TRBV29-1 and TRBJ2-1; 7 bases align to TRBD1. V was pared by 7 bases and J by 7 bases, with 13 bases of the junction left unmatched. Germline-derived CDR1 and CDR2 are SQVTM and ANQGSEA. CDR3 size: 14 residues. The CDR3 here is CSALGAGGGNEQFF. Written as DNA, the CDR3 is TGCAGCGCCCTAGGGGCAGGGGGTGGGAATGAGCAGTTCTTC.

This chain uses TRBV29-1 with TRBJ1-5, with TRBD1 as a possible D gene (5 bases). CDR3 length: 14 residues. Germline CDR1 SQVTM, CDR2 ANQGSEA. Trimming cost V 6 bases and J 1 base, with 13 bases left between them. CDR3: CSVTQGGSNQPQHF. CDR3 DNA sequence: TGCAGCGTCACTCAGGGCGGAAGCAATCAGCCCCAGCATTTT.

This clonotype came up a few times. The J gene is TRBJ2-1, the V gene TRBV12-3 or TRBV12-4; 7 bases fit TRBD2. The CDR3 runs to 14 residues. V shed 3 bases, J shed 5 bases, and the junction held 4 bases outside the gene matches. The CDR3 sequence is CASSFMLADNEQFF. As DNA, the CDR3 is TGTGCCAGCAGTTTCATGCTAGCGGACAATGAGCAGTTCTTC.

This rearrangement joins TRBV7-2 to TRBJ1-5; 8 nucleotides line up with TRBD1. Germline V lookup: CDR1 SGHTA, CDR2 FQGNSA. V was clipped by 0 bases and J by 2 bases; unmatched bases: 3. There are 16 residues in the CDR3. The CDR3 reads CASSLAGTGGNQPQHF. The CDR3 DNA is TGTGCCAGCAGCTTAGCGGGGACAGGCGGCAATCAGCCCCAGCATTTT.

The V and J genes are TRBV6-2 or TRBV6-3 and TRBJ1-1; D gene uncertain. Germline CDR1 is MNHEY and CDR2 is SVGEGT. This CDR3 has 11 amino acids. The V end lost 7 bases, the J end lost 2 bases, and 5 bases lay between the germline ends. The chain's CDR3 is CASKTNTEAFF. The CDR3 region has the DNA TGTGCCAGCAAAACCAACACTGAAGCTTTCTTT.